The present T cell receptor beta chain was sequenced within a study of T cell repertoires in cytomegalovirus infection. J lost 6 bases, V lost 4 bases, and 11 bases had no gene match. Per germline, CDR1 SGHDN and CDR2 FVKESK. The CDR3 consists of 16 residues. TCRdb re-derived calls from the reads in MiXCR, one entry per CDR3 protein. There are 250,000 to 300,000 distinct CDR3 sequences in the sample; 20% to 25% occur only once, and roughly a fifth lies in the top ten. This clonotype was seen more than once but under ten times. The target antigen is unknown. The V and J genes are TRBV14 and TRBJ2-1; 8 bases map to TRBD2. The sample in question was cultured PBMCs, obtained from culture after CMV antigen stimulation. The TCR comes from a human donor in good health (CMV status not recorded). Some clones in this sample may be carry-over from other donors' samples. CDR3: CASSRGFGSGSNEQFF. The CDR3 DNA reads TGTGCCAGCAGCCGAGGATTTGGGAGCGGGAGCAATGAGCAGTTCTTC.